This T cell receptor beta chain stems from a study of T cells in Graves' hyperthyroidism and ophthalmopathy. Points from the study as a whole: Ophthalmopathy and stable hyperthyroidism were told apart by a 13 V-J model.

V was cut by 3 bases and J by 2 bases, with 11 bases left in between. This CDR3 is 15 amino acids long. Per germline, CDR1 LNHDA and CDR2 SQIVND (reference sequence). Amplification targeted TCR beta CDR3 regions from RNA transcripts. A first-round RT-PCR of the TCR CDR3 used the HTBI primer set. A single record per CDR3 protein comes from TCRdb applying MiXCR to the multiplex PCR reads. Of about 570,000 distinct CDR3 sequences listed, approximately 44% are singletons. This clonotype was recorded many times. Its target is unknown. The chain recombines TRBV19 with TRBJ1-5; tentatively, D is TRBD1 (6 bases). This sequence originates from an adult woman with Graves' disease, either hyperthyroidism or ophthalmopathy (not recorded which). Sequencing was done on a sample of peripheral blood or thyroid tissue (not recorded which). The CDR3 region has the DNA TGTGCCAGTAGTATGCCGGGGGCAGGCAATCAGCCCCAGCATTTT. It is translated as CASSMPGAGNQPQHF. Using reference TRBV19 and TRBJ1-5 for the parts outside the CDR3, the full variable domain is DGGITQSPKYLFRKEGQNVTLSCEQNLNHDAMYWYRQDPGQGLRLIYYSQIVNDFQKGDIAEGYSVSREKKESFPLTVTSAQKNPTAFYLCASSMPGAGNQPQHFGDGTRLSIL.